The 27 T cell receptor beta chains given below trace back to one sample, sequenced in a study of CD8 T cells in Susac syndrome. The authors reverse transcribed roughly 0.5 to 1 ug RNA with random hexamers. TCRdb ran MiXCR on the immunoSEQ multiplex PCR reads and lists one entry per CDR3 protein. The sample carries some 400,000 distinct CDR3 sequences, approximately 85% recorded once. The sequenced material came from CD8+ T cells from PBMCs. These receptors were collected from a human donor with multiple sclerosis.

This clonotype was seen a handful of times. The genes are TRBV3-1 and TRBJ2-3; 11 bases line up with TRBD2. Trimming at V came to 0 bases and at J to 1 base, leaving 0 bases not matched to a gene. Germline V gives CDR1 LGHDT, CDR2 YNNKEL (reference sequence). The CDR3 runs to 16 residues. CDR3 in amino acids: CASSQEGLAGTDTQYF. The DNA for the CDR3 is TGTGCCAGCAGCCAAGAGGGACTAGCGGGCACAGATACGCAGTATTTT.

CDR3 amino acids: CASSPDRGRTEAFF. The CDR3 bases are TGTGCCAGCAGTCCCGACAGGGGGCGTACTGAAGCTTTCTTT. The V gene is TRBV6-6, the J gene TRBJ1-1; 10 positions match TRBD1. Germline V gene sequence: CDR1 MNHNY, CDR2 SVGAGI (reference sequence). This CDR3 comprises 14 residues. V trimming: 5 bases; J trimming: 5 bases; junction bases outside the gene matches: 5.

V gene TRBV15 combines with J gene TRBJ2-2, with 8 bases aligning to TRBD1. The CDR3 covers 14 residues. The junction had 4 bases not matched to a gene; V was cut back by 8 bases and J by 2 bases. Germline V gene lookup returns CDR1 LNHNV and CDR2 YYDKDF (reference sequence). The CDR3 loop reads CATPGQGNTGELFF. DNA for the CDR3: TGTGCCACCCCCGGACAGGGTAACACCGGGGAGCTGTTTTTT.

This chain joins TRBV4-2 and TRBJ1-1; TRBD1 aligns across 10 bases. Germline V gene data show CDR1 as LGHNA and CDR2 as YNFKEQ. The CDR3 is 17 amino acids. V trimming: 2 bases; J trimming: 0 bases; junction bases outside the gene matches: 6. The CDR3 bases are TGTGCCAGCAGCCAACTACGGGACAGGGGCATGAACACTGAAGCTTTCTTT. Its protein product is CASSQLRDRGMNTEAFF.

This clonotype has more than one count but fewer than ten. The chain recombines TRBV5-6 with TRBJ2-1; no definite D call. With 5 bases removed from V and 10 bases from J, the gap between germline ends came to 13 bases. Per germline, CDR1 SGHDT and CDR2 YYEEEE. CDR3 length: 12 amino acids. CDR3 amino acids: CASSRLSEEQFF. As DNA, the CDR3 is TGTGCCAGCAGTCGGTTGTCGGAAGAGCAGTTCTTC.

The chain joins TRBV5-4 to TRBJ1-1, with D possibly being TRBD1 (6 bases). The CDR3 is made up of 16 amino acids. The germline V gene has CDR1 SGHNT and CDR2 YYREEE (reference sequence). V gave up 4 bases and J gave up 0 bases, with 16 bases separating them. As DNA, the CDR3 is TGTGCCAGCAGCCCGGAAGACAGGATTATGAACACTGAAGCTTTCTTT. It specifies CASSPEDRIMNTEAFF.

This chain uses TRBV4-1 with TRBJ1-6; TRBD1 might be the D (5 bases). Trimming shortened V by 4 bases and J by 8 bases, and 15 bases separated the two germline ends. The CDR3 has 15 residues. Germline CDR1 MGHRA, CDR2 YSYEKL. The CDR3 is CASSLDGTLDSPLHF. In DNA form, the CDR3 reads TGCGCCAGCAGCCTCGACGGGACTCTGGATTCACCCCTCCACTTT.

The chain joins TRBV5-1 to TRBJ2-7; D tentatively fits TRBD1 or TRBD2 (5 bases each). CDR1 and CDR2 from the germline V gene are SGHRS and YFSETQ. V lost 0 bases and J lost 3, with 10 bases in between. The CDR3 spans 14 residues. Written as DNA, the CDR3 is TGCGCCAGCAGCTTGGGAGGGGCATTCTACGAGCAGTACTTC. This translates into CASSLGGAFYEQYF.

This chain links TRBV15 with TRBJ1-1; the D gene is possibly TRBD1 (6 bases). Trimming pared 5 bases from V and 0 bases from J, leaving 19 bases between. CDR1 and CDR2 (germline): LNHNV, YYDKDF (reference sequence). There are 17 residues in the CDR3. DNA for the CDR3: TGTGCCACCAGCGCCTATGGGGGGGGCGACATGAACACTGAAGCTTTCTTT. Translating it yields CATSAYGGGDMNTEAFF.

The genes are TRBV5-1 and TRBJ2-7; TRBD2 might be the D (6 bases). This CDR3 comprises 14 residues. V lost 0 bases and J lost 3, with 10 bases in between. Per the germline V gene, CDR1 is SGHRS and CDR2 is YFSETQ. The CDR3 is CASSLVGGDYEQYF. CDR3 coding DNA: TGCGCCAGCAGCTTGGTCGGCGGGGACTACGAGCAGTACTTC.

The rearrangement uses TRBV27 and TRBJ1-2; tentative D call: TRBD1 (6 bases). The germline V gene has CDR1 MNHEY and CDR2 SMNVEV (reference sequence). V was clipped by 8 bases and J by 0 bases, with 16 bases between them. CDR3 size: 15 residues. CDR3 residues: CASSSLGATNYGYTF. DNA for the CDR3: TGTGCCAGCTCGAGCTTGGGGGCGACTAACTATGGCTACACCTTC.

This clonotype came up once. The chain combines TRBV19 with TRBJ2-2; possibly TRBD2 for D (5 bases). The germline gives CDR1 LNHDA, CDR2 SQIVND (reference sequence). This CDR3 spans 14 amino acids. The V end lost 5 bases, the J end lost 5 bases, and 12 bases lay between the germline ends. CDR3 bases: TGTGCCAGTAGTCGCGAGGGAGCGACCGGGGAGCTGTTTTTT. Translating gives CASSREGATGELFF.

The gene calls are TRBV27 and TRBJ1-2; 9 bases are a match to TRBD1. Unmatched junction bases numbered 6, after V lost 3 bases and J lost 1 base. CDR3 length: 16 residues. The germline V gene has CDR1 MNHEY and CDR2 SMNVEV (reference sequence). The CDR3 DNA follows: TGTGCCAGCAGTTTCGATTTGACAGGGGGTAACTATGGCTACACCTTC. This codes for CASSFDLTGGNYGYTF.

The genes are TRBV2 and TRBJ2-2, with 8 bases aligning to TRBD1. Germline V gives CDR1 SNHLY, CDR2 FYNNEI. V lost 6 bases, J lost 0 bases, and 6 bases stayed unmatched. The CDR3 has 16 amino acids. In DNA, the CDR3 is TGTGCCAGCAGAAACGAACAGGGGGCGAACACCGGGGAGCTGTTTTTT. Amino acid sequence: CASRNEQGANTGELFF. The full variable domain, in which reference TRBV2 and TRBJ2-2 provide the parts outside the CDR3, is EPEVTQTPSHQVTQMGQEVILRCVPISNHLYFYWYRQILGQKVEFLVSFYNNEISEKSEIFDDQFSVERPDGSNFTLKIRSTKLEDSAMYFCASRNEQGANTGELFFGEGSRLTVL.

This rearrangement joins TRBV28 to TRBJ2-2, with D perhaps TRBD1 (6 bases). There are 15 residues in the CDR3. V lost 3 bases, J lost 6 bases, and 14 bases lay in between. Germline values: CDR1 MDHEN, CDR2 SYDVKM. The CDR3 spells CASSFWQGMAGELFF. In DNA form, the CDR3 reads TGTGCCAGCAGTTTCTGGCAGGGGATGGCCGGGGAGCTGTTTTTT.

This chain links TRBV29-1 with TRBJ2-5; TRBD2 agrees at 10 bases. V lost 3 bases and J lost 0; bases outside the gene matches: 10. CDR3 size: 17 residues. The germline gives CDR1 SQVTM, CDR2 ANQGSEA. CDR3 residues: CSVDGLAGEPYQETQYF. CDR3 bases: TGCAGCGTTGACGGGCTAGCGGGAGAGCCGTACCAAGAGACCCAGTACTTC.

The V gene is TRBV27, the J gene TRBJ2-2, with 9 bases identical to TRBD2. CDR3 length equals 13 residues. The V and J ends lost 8 bases and 4 bases, in that order; junction bases with no gene match: 2. Germline lookup yields CDR1 MNHEY and CDR2 SMNVEV (reference sequence). CDR3 amino acids: CASGAGGTGELFF. The CDR3 coding sequence is TGTGCCAGCGGAGCGGGAGGCACCGGGGAGCTGTTTTTT.

V and J are TRBV5-5 and TRBJ1-1; TRBD1 agrees at 7 bases. The CDR3 is 15 residues long. V lost 4 bases to trimming and J lost 5 bases; unmatched junction nucleotides: 11. From germline, CDR1 is SGHKS and CDR2 YYEKEE (reference sequence). In DNA, the CDR3 is TGTGCCAGCAGCCTGAATTCAGGGGGGTGGACTGAAGCTTTCTTT. Its translation is CASSLNSGGWTEAFF. Full variable domain (missing parts from reference TRBV5-5 and TRBJ1-1): DAGVTQSPTHLIKTRGQQVTLRCSPISGHKSVSWYQQVLGQGPQFIFQYYEKEERGRGNFPDRFSARQFPNYSSELNVNALLLGDSALYLCASSLNSGGWTEAFFGQGTRLTVV.

CDR3 region: CASSAGSSSSYEQYF. The DNA of the CDR3 is TGTGCCAGCAGTGCAGGATCGTCAAGCTCCTACGAGCAGTACTTC. The chain combines TRBV25-1 with TRBJ2-7; D ambiguous. V gave up 4 bases and J gave up 0 bases, with 13 bases separating them. Germline V CDR1 and CDR2: MGHDK, SYGVNS. The CDR3 covers 15 residues.

The rearrangement links TRBV7-2 to TRBJ1-1; 7 nucleotides align to TRBD1. CDR1 is SGHTA and CDR2 is FQGNSA in the germline V gene. Losses at the gene ends were 1 base for V and 5 bases for J; bases not matched to a gene: 4. CDR3 size: 14 residues. The CDR3 protein is CASSLGDSWTEAFF. DNA for the CDR3: TGTGCCAGCAGCTTAGGGGACAGCTGGACTGAAGCTTTCTTT.

This chain joins TRBV2 and TRBJ2-7, with 7 nucleotides matching TRBD2. CDR3 length: 14 amino acids. V lost 4 bases to trimming and J lost 2 bases; unmatched junction nucleotides: 5. Germline assignment: CDR1 SNHLY and CDR2 FYNNEI. CDR3 residues: CASSGPAGTYEQYF. CDR3 nucleotides: TGTGCCAGCAGTGGTCCAGCGGGAACCTACGAGCAGTACTTC. The full variable domain, rest sourced from reference TRBV2 and TRBJ2-7, is EPEVTQTPSHQVTQMGQEVILRCVPISNHLYFYWYRQILGQKVEFLVSFYNNEISEKSEIFDDQFSVERPDGSNFTLKIRSTKLEDSAMYFCASSGPAGTYEQYFGPGTRLTVT.

This sequence joins TRBV11-2 and TRBJ2-1; D may be TRBD2 (6 bases). Germline assignment: CDR1 SGHAT and CDR2 FQNNGV. The CDR3 contains 15 residues. Trimming removed 1 base from V and 7 bases from J, with 14 bases in between. The CDR3 region is CASSLGPGALNEQFF. DNA for the CDR3: TGTGCCAGCAGCTTAGGCCCGGGAGCTCTTAATGAGCAGTTCTTC. Variable domain in full (rest from reference TRBV11-2 and TRBJ2-1): EAGVAQSPRYKIIEKRQSVAFWCNPISGHATLYWYQQILGQGPKLLIQFQNNGVVDDSQLPKDRFSAERLKGVDSTLKIQPAKLEDSAVYLCASSLGPGALNEQFFGPGTRLTVL.

The chain couples TRBV27 to TRBJ2-7; perhaps TRBD1 as D (6 bases). Trimming took 2 bases from V and 3 from J, leaving 14 bases between them. The CDR3 loop spans 15 amino acids. CDR1 is MNHEY and CDR2 is SMNVEV in the germline V gene (reference sequence). CDR3: CASSLGGQGDYEQYF. The CDR3 DNA reads as TGTGCCAGCAGTTTAGGGGGCCAGGGCGACTACGAGCAGTACTTC.

The chain carries TRBV19 and TRBJ2-2, with D tentatively TRBD2 (6 bases). The CDR3 loop spans 17 amino acids. Germline V gene lookup returns CDR1 LNHDA and CDR2 SQIVND (reference sequence). Between the trimmed V and J ends, which lost 5 bases and 2 bases, there was a span of 18 bases. As DNA, the CDR3 is TGTGCCAGTAGTTACGACCGGGACGGACTAAACACCGGGGAGCTGTTTTTT. Its translation: CASSYDRDGLNTGELFF.

This chain connects TRBV5-6 to TRBJ2-1; no clear D gene. Per germline, CDR1 SGHDT and CDR2 YYEEEE. With 2 bases removed from V and 9 bases from J, the gap between germline ends came to 9 bases. The CDR3 has 12 residues. The DNA of the CDR3 is TGTGCCAGCAGCTTATATCGGAGTGAGCAGTTCTTC. Amino acid sequence: CASSLYRSEQFF.

The table lists this clonotype with a count of one. This chain uses TRBV7-6 with TRBJ2-7; TRBD2 matches 8 bases. Trimming took 3 bases from V and 2 from J; bases not matched to a gene: 3. The CDR3 is 14 amino acids. CDR1 is SGHVS, CDR2 FNYEAQ, per germline. The CDR3 reads CASSFGSGTYEQYF. Here the CDR3 DNA reads TGTGCCAGCAGCTTTGGTAGCGGGACCTACGAGCAGTACTTC.

The chain recombines TRBV12-5 with TRBJ1-1; no clear D. CDR1 and CDR2 (germline): LGHNT, FRNRAP. This CDR3 has 12 residues. Between the trimmed V and J ends, which lost 3 bases and 4 bases, there was a span of 6 bases. The CDR3: CASGFWGTEAFF. CDR3 sequence (DNA): TGTGCTAGTGGTTTCTGGGGCACTGAAGCTTTCTTT.